This passage covers 27 T cell receptor beta chains from one sample sequenced in a study of T-cell memory formation after mild COVID-19. TCRdb ran MiXCR on the 5' RACE reads and lists one entry per CDR3 protein. The sample shows roughly 320,000 distinct CDR3 sequences, 25% to 30% of them seen only once. Sequenced input: PBMCs or a T cell subset sorted from them (not recorded which). The source is an adult woman who had mild COVID-19 (a few samples of this study predate the infection). Cell type and time point are not known.

The table lists this clonotype with a few counts. V usage is TRBV12-3 or TRBV12-4 and J usage is TRBJ1-2; 7 bases fit TRBD1. The CDR3 is 13 amino acids. Unmatched junction bases numbered 9, after V lost 6 bases and J lost 8 bases. CDR3 region: CASRPDRPYGYTF. The CDR3 DNA reads as TGTGCCAGCAGACCGGACAGGCCATACGGCTACACCTTC.

This clonotype was recorded many times. CDR3 residues: CSARDAGVGTNEKLFF. The CDR3 nucleotides are TGCAGTGCTAGAGATGCGGGGGTCGGAACTAATGAAAAACTGTTTTTT. This chain connects TRBV20-1 to TRBJ1-4, with D perhaps TRBD1 (5 bases). Germline V gene sequence: CDR1 DFQATT, CDR2 SNEGSKA (reference sequence). The CDR3 totals 16 residues. V shed 0 bases and J shed 1 base, with 12 bases lying between them.

The rearrangement joins TRBV29-1 to TRBJ2-5, with 8 bases lining up with TRBD2. CDR3 length: 13 residues. The ends lost 7 bases at V and 1 base at J; junction bases unmatched: 5. CDR1 is SQVTM and CDR2 is ANQGSEA in the germline V gene. The CDR3 loop is CSGSGRLQETQYF. Here the CDR3 DNA reads TGCAGCGGGAGCGGGAGACTCCAAGAGACCCAGTACTTC.

This rearrangement joins TRBV27 to TRBJ2-3; tentatively, D is TRBD2 (6 bases). The CDR3 length is 13 residues. The V end was cut by 5 bases, the J end by 8 bases, with 14 bases between. CDR1 and CDR2 from the germline V gene are MNHEY and SMNVEV (reference sequence). CDR3 DNA sequence: TGTGCCAGCAGTCGCGATCTGGGGGGTACGCAGTATTTT. It codes for CASSRDLGGTQYF.

The V call is TRBV7-2, the J call TRBJ2-7, with a possible D match to TRBD2 (6 bases). The CDR3 is made up of 14 amino acids. V lost 0 bases and J lost 4, with 10 bases in between. Germline-derived CDR1 and CDR2 are SGHTA and FQGNSA. CDR3 amino acids: CASSLAAEGYEQYF. CDR3 DNA: TGTGCCAGCAGCTTAGCGGCGGAGGGGTACGAGCAGTACTTC.

This clonotype has just a few counts. The V call is TRBV5-1, the J call TRBJ1-6; D call uncertain. Trimming took off 4 bases at V and 8 bases at J, with 16 bases between the two ends. Per the germline V gene, CDR1 is SGHRS and CDR2 is YFSETQ. The CDR3 has 15 amino acids. CDR3 in DNA: TGCGCCAGCAGCCCGGGGTTACTGGAGGATTCACCCCTCCACTTT. It specifies CASSPGLLEDSPLHF. The full variable domain, in which reference TRBV5-1 and TRBJ1-6 provide the parts outside the CDR3, is KAGVTQTPRYLIKTRGQQVTLSCSPISGHRSVSWYQQTPGQGLQFLFEYFSETQRNKGNFPGRFSGRQFSNSRSEMNVSTLELGDSALYLCASSPGLLEDSPLHFGNGTRLTVT.

This sequence joins TRBV20-1 and TRBJ2-3; a possible D gene is TRBD2 (5 bases). Trimming stripped 6 bases from V and 0 bases from J, with 22 bases between. This CDR3 is 17 amino acids long. CDR1 DFQATT and CDR2 SNEGSKA come from the germline V gene (reference sequence). CDR3 bases: TGCAGTGCCCCCCGTCGCCCCTCTGGCGGGAGCACAGATACGCAGTATTTT. Its protein product is CSAPRRPSGGSTDTQYF.

In this sample, this clonotype turned up a few times. The chain joins TRBV12-3 or TRBV12-4 to TRBJ1-4; 7 nucleotides match TRBD1. V was clipped by 5 bases and J by 4 bases; unmatched bases: 1. The CDR3 runs to 13 residues. This chain's CDR3 is CASSRDSNEKLFF. In DNA, the CDR3 is TGTGCCAGCAGTCGGGACAGTAATGAAAAACTGTTTTTT.

The chain is built from TRBV7-8 and TRBJ2-6; TRBD1 agrees at 7 bases. The CDR3 runs 17 residues. With V trimmed by 0 bases and J by 1 base, 3 bases remained unmatched. Germline CDR1 SGHVS, CDR2 FQNEAQ. The CDR3 sequence: CASSLAGRGSGANVLTF. CDR3 sequence (DNA): TGTGCCAGCAGCTTAGCGGGCAGGGGGTCTGGGGCCAACGTCCTGACTTTC.

This clonotype was detected many times. V gene TRBV28 combines with J gene TRBJ2-4; D is unclear. The germline V gene has CDR1 MDHEN and CDR2 SYDVKM. This CDR3 is 9 amino acids long. Trimming stripped 8 bases from V and 8 bases from J, with 4 bases between. The CDR3 loop reads CASGDIQYF. The DNA of the CDR3 is TGTGCCAGCGGGGACATTCAGTACTTC.

V and J are TRBV7-2 and TRBJ2-1; D not resolved. Trimming removed 5 bases from V and 7 bases from J, with 9 bases in between. CDR3 size: 12 residues. Germline CDR1 reads SGHTA; CDR2 reads FQGNSA. In DNA form, the CDR3 reads TGTGCCAGCAGCCTGAGATGGAATGAGCAGTTCTTC. As protein: CASSLRWNEQFF.

In its sample, this clonotype was seen a few times. The chain has TRBV27 and TRBJ2-7, with D uncertain. V was cut by 6 bases and J by 5 bases, with 14 bases left in between. Germline CDR1 and CDR2: MNHEY and SMNVEV (reference sequence). This CDR3 contains 13 residues. CDR3 nucleotides: TGTGCCAGCAGCCAAGCTTGGACGGACGAGCAGTACTTC. Protein sequence: CASSQAWTDEQYF.

This clonotype appeared a few times. The V call is TRBV5-4, the J call TRBJ2-3; TRBD2 aligns across 7 bases. Germline CDR1 SGHNT, CDR2 YYREEE (reference sequence). The CDR3 is 15 residues long. Trimming at V came to 2 bases and at J to 1 base, leaving 4 bases not matched to a gene. Written as DNA, the CDR3 is TGTGCCAGCAGCTTTGAGCGGGGTGGCACAGATACGCAGTATTTT. Protein sequence: CASSFERGGTDTQYF.

V and J are TRBV20-1 and TRBJ1-2, with a tentative D call TRBD1 (5 bases). The V and J ends lost 2 bases and 8 bases respectively, with 21 bases between them. The CDR3 contains 15 residues. Germline lookup yields CDR1 DFQATT and CDR2 SNEGSKA (reference sequence). DNA for the CDR3: TGCAGTGCTAGACTTCCGGGACTCTCCCCCCGGGGCTACACCTTC. Translating it yields CSARLPGLSPRGYTF.

This clonotype was seen only a few times. V gene TRBV4-1 combines with J gene TRBJ1-5; tentatively, D is TRBD1 (5 bases). This CDR3 spans 17 amino acids. Germline loops: CDR1 MGHRA, CDR2 YSYEKL. The V end was cut by 1 base, the J end by 0 bases, with 13 bases between. The CDR3 protein is CASSQGLRGLSNQPQHF. The CDR3 DNA reads as TGCGCCAGCAGCCAAGGCCTCCGGGGACTTAGCAATCAGCCCCAGCATTTT.

The gene calls are TRBV5-1 and TRBJ2-5; tentatively, D is TRBD2 (5 bases). The V end lost 2 bases, the J end lost 1 base, and 12 bases lay between the germline ends. This CDR3 is built from 15 residues. Germline CDR1 and CDR2: SGHRS and YFSETQ. CDR3 amino acids: CASSFEGLGQETQYF. The CDR3 DNA reads TGCGCCAGCAGCTTTGAGGGCCTGGGCCAAGAGACCCAGTACTTC.

This clonotype has just a few counts. The chain is built from TRBV6-5 and TRBJ1-4; D may be TRBD1 (5 bases). V was pared by 6 bases and J by 8 bases, with 16 bases between. CDR1 is MNHEY, CDR2 SVGAGI, per germline. This CDR3 is built from 14 residues. CDR3 sequence (DNA): TGTGCCAGCAGCATGTTTGGGGGAGGCGAAAAACTGTTTTTT. Translated, it gives CASSMFGGGEKLFF.

The chain joins TRBV11-2 to TRBJ2-7; TRBD2 matches 7 bases. Germline CDR1 is SGHAT and CDR2 is FQNNGV. The CDR3 spans 14 residues. V lost 2 bases to trimming and J lost 4 bases; unmatched junction nucleotides: 5. CDR3 coding DNA: TGTGCCAGCAGCTTACCTCCGGGGGGTTACGAGCAGTACTTC. Residues: CASSLPPGGYEQYF.

This clonotype was seen a few times. This chain joins TRBV20-1 and TRBJ1-1; possible D gene TRBD1, 5 bases. The CDR3 is 12 amino acids. Per the germline V gene, CDR1 is DFQATT and CDR2 is SNEGSKA (reference sequence). The ends were cut back, 5 bases at V and 4 bases at J, with 11 bases in the middle. The CDR3 coding sequence is TGCAGTGCTCCTGGTAGGGGCACTGAAGCTTTCTTT. It specifies CSAPGRGTEAFF.

This sequence joins TRBV18 and TRBJ2-5; D is ambiguous. With 2 bases removed from V and 1 base from J, the gap between germline ends came to 8 bases. The CDR3 is made up of 14 amino acids. The germline V gene encodes CDR1 KGHSH and CDR2 LQKENI. CDR3 DNA sequence: TGTGCCAGCTCACCAAGTGGTCGCCAAGAGACCCAGTACTTC. Translation: CASSPSGRQETQYF. The entire variable domain, with the rest obtained from reference TRBV18 and TRBJ2-5, is as follows: NAGVMQNPRHLVRRRGQEARLRCSPMKGHSHVYWYRQLPEEGLKFMVYLQKENIIDESGMPKERFSAEFPKEGPSILRIQQVVRGDSAAYFCASSPSGRQETQYFGPGTRLLVL.

This clonotype was seen a handful of times. The chain has TRBV7-9 and TRBJ1-2, with no clear D. This CDR3 spans 10 amino acids. Trimming stripped 1 base from V and 14 bases from J, with 8 bases between. Germline assignment: CDR1 SEHNR and CDR2 FQNEAQ (reference sequence). The CDR3 nucleotides read TGTGCCAGCAGCTTAGAAACCCCGACCTTC. As protein: CASSLETPTF.

There are a few counts of this clonotype. The chain has TRBV20-1 and TRBJ2-4; D remains ambiguous. With 3 bases removed from V and 9 bases from J, the gap between germline ends came to 9 bases. The CDR3 is made up of 11 amino acids. Germline V gives CDR1 DFQATT, CDR2 SNEGSKA (reference sequence). CDR3 nucleotide sequence: TGCAGTGCTAGCAAAGAGCCCATTCAGTACTTC. Translation gives CSASKEPIQYF.

CDR3 sequence reads: CASSLAWDPYEQYF. CDR3 DNA: TGTGCCAGCAGCTTAGCCTGGGACCCCTACGAGCAGTACTTC. The V call is TRBV7-9, the J call TRBJ2-7; D possibly uses TRBD1 or TRBD2 (5 bases each). The CDR3 has 14 residues. CDR1 and CDR2 (germline): SEHNR, FQNEAQ (reference sequence). V was trimmed by 0 bases and J by 2 bases, leaving 8 bases between them.

This clonotype was seen many times. V is TRBV4-2 and J is TRBJ2-1; 10 nucleotides align to TRBD2. After removal of 1 base from V and 6 bases from J, the junction contained 6 bases not matched to a gene. Germline CDR1 LGHNA, CDR2 YNFKEQ. The CDR3 extends over 16 amino acids. CDR3 amino acids: CASSQAGAGGLNEQFF. The CDR3 nucleotides read TGTGCCAGCAGCCAAGCGGGAGCGGGGGGGCTCAATGAGCAGTTCTTC.

The V call is TRBV20-1, the J call TRBJ1-4; a weak D match, TRBD1 (5 bases). Trimming removed 5 bases from V and 8 bases from J, with 18 bases in between. The CDR3 contains 14 residues. CDR1 is DFQATT and CDR2 is SNEGSKA in the germline V gene (reference sequence). The CDR3 loop is CSAPWTPVREKLFF. DNA for the CDR3: TGCAGTGCTCCATGGACACCGGTGCGCGAAAAACTGTTTTTT.

The V call is TRBV2, the J call TRBJ1-1; no reliable D call. Germline CDR1 reads SNHLY; CDR2 reads FYNNEI. This CDR3 contains 15 residues. The germline V and J ends were trimmed by 2 bases and 4 bases, with 14 bases remaining between them. In DNA, the CDR3 is TGTGCCAGCAGTGAAATTGGCGGGAGTGGCACTGAAGCTTTCTTT. It translates to CASSEIGGSGTEAFF. Supplemented by reference TRBV2 and TRBJ1-1, the full variable domain reads EPEVTQTPSHQVTQMGQEVILRCVPISNHLYFYWYRQILGQKVEFLVSFYNNEISEKSEIFDDQFSVERPDGSNFTLKIRSTKLEDSAMYFCASSEIGGSGTEAFFGQGTRLTVV.

This clonotype was observed a few times. This chain connects TRBV2 to TRBJ2-5; TRBD1 agrees at 7 bases. CDR1 and CDR2 from the germline V gene are SNHLY and FYNNEI. CDR3 size: 14 residues. V shed 5 bases, J shed 2 bases, and the junction held 5 bases outside the gene matches. The CDR3 is CASSRTGQQETQYF. The CDR3 DNA reads as TGTGCCAGCAGTCGGACAGGCCAGCAAGAGACCCAGTACTTC.